The following is a T cell receptor (beta chain) sequence with its context. V was pared by 4 bases and J by 4 bases, with 14 bases between. Looked up from germline, CDR1 is SGHNT and CDR2 is YYREEE (reference sequence). CDR3 length equals 14 residues. This sample stems from a study of blood T cell repertoires in COVID-19. At the level of the study: The United States, Italy and Spain supplied acute and convalescent COVID-19 samples. T cells, B-cell-depleted T cells, or PBMCs supplied cDNA or gDNA.

In the authors' methods: Cell counts per sample came from amplifying reference gene primers. TCRdb's table, derived via immunoSEQ multiplex PCR, lists solely in-frame clones and lacks some. From that table come the V and J calls and clone size; the DNA was used to work out D and trimming. This sample has approximately 100,000 clones, with roughly 80% found just once. The sequenced material came from peripheral blood. The chain uses TRBV5-4 and TRBJ1-2; no clear D gene. The receptor's source is a woman of 80 years or more with acute or convalescent COVID-19. The CDR3 DNA reads as TGTGCCAGCAGCCCCAACGGTGGGAGCTATGGCTACACCTTC. It is translated as CASSPNGGSYGYTF.